This T cell receptor beta chain was captured in a study of CD4 T cells in relation to SARS-CoV-2 and coronaviruses. Looking at the study overall: Crossreactive spike epitopes shared across donors were mapped to their HLA restriction. Broader study findings: Samples before the pandemic and after infection were not matched within any donor.

Here immunoSEQ multiplex PCR was the method, and the copy in TCRdb shows in-frame clones only, minus some. The data hold about 21,000 clones, with over 70% observed a single time. Germline values: CDR1 SGHRS, CDR2 YFSETQ. V was pared by 3 bases and J by 2 bases, with 13 bases between. The CDR3 has 15 amino acids. As regards this clone: The antigen is not known.

The unexposed donors gave CD4+ T cells in about 2010-2019, prior to COVID-19. Isolation of CD4+ T cells took place after about eleven days in culture. Unexposed-donor CD4+ T cells were probed with SARS-CoV-2 S/N and four cold-coronavirus spikes, cells permitting. This chain connects TRBV5-1 to TRBJ2-3; possibly TRBD1 for D (5 bases). The sample comprised CD4+ T cells from PBMCs, cultured in vitro. This sequence originates from a human donor in good health. For the CDR3, the DNA is TGCGCCAGCAGCTCTTCTCAGGGAACCACAGATACGCAGTATTTT. Amino acids: CASSSSQGTTDTQYF.